The 19 T cell receptor beta chains in this list originate from one sample, sequenced in a study of cytomegalovirus exposure and HLA in healthy donors. The protocol was immunoSEQ multiplex PCR, while the TCRdb copy is restricted to in-frame clones and leaves out a portion. The table lists about 250,000 clones, 87% of them singletons. The material sequenced was PBMCs. The receptors stem from a man aged 18 to 29 in good health and CMV-seropositive.

This sequence joins TRBV6-5 and TRBJ2-1; unclear D gene. V was pared by 4 bases and J by 8 bases, with 12 bases between. Germline CDR1 and CDR2: MNHEY and SVGAGI. The CDR3 runs to 13 residues. The CDR3 spells CASSLSYGDEQFF. In DNA form, the CDR3 reads TGTGCCAGCAGTTTGAGCTATGGGGATGAGCAGTTCTTC.

The chain combines TRBV20-1 with TRBJ2-7, with D possibly matching TRBD1 (6 bases). The V gene's germline CDR1 is DFQATT and CDR2 SNEGSKA (reference sequence). The CDR3 has 11 residues. V lost 5 bases, J lost 6 bases, and 11 bases lay in between. The CDR3 spells CSAPTGSEQYF. CDR3 bases: TGCAGTGCTCCTACAGGGAGCGAGCAGTACTTC.

The chain carries TRBV6-1 and TRBJ1-2; TRBD1 matches at 9 bases. The CDR3 loop spans 12 amino acids. J gave up 8 bases and V 5 bases, and 3 bases lay outside the gene matches. CDR1 is MNHNS, CDR2 SASEGT, per germline. The CDR3 bases are TGTGCCAGCAGTTGGACAGGGGTCGGCTACACCTTC. Amino acid sequence: CASSWTGVGYTF.

V usage is TRBV5-4 and J usage is TRBJ2-1; no clear D. The V gene's germline CDR1 is SGHNT and CDR2 YYREEE (reference sequence). V was pared by 0 bases and J by 9 bases, with 19 bases between. This CDR3 comprises 16 residues. The CDR3 region has the DNA TGTGCCAGCAGCTTGGGGTCCCCTGCCTTGGTTGGTGAGCAGTTCTTC. Translation gives CASSLGSPALVGEQFF. Using reference TRBV5-4 and TRBJ2-1 for the parts outside the CDR3, the full variable domain is ETGVTQSPTHLIKTRGQQVTLRCSSQSGHNTVSWYQQALGQGPQFIFQYYREEENGRGNFPPRFSGLQFPNYSSELNVNALELDDSALYLCASSLGSPALVGEQFFGPGTRLTVL.

V and J are TRBV18 and TRBJ1-5, with a weak D call TRBD1 (5 bases). Trimming took off 3 bases at V and 5 bases at J, with 14 bases between the two ends. The CDR3 extends over 15 amino acids. Germline V gene data show CDR1 as KGHSH and CDR2 as LQKENI. The CDR3 coding sequence is TGTGCCAGCTCACCGGGACGAAGGGAAGATCAGCCCCAGCATTTT. Its translation: CASSPGRREDQPQHF.

This rearrangement joins TRBV2 to TRBJ1-4, with unresolved D. V was clipped by 6 bases and J by 5 bases, with 13 bases between them. The CDR3 totals 14 residues. Germline V gene data show CDR1 as SNHLY and CDR2 as FYNNEI. The CDR3 DNA reads TGTGCCAGCAGAAATTGGGAAGGGAATGAAAAACTGTTTTTT. It encodes CASRNWEGNEKLFF.

The chain combines TRBV6-4 with TRBJ2-3; D is perhaps TRBD1 (5 bases). Per the germline V gene, CDR1 is MRHNA and CDR2 is SNTAGT. Trimming removed 0 bases from V and 4 bases from J, with 11 bases in between. The CDR3 is made up of 15 amino acids. The CDR3 DNA is TGTGCCAGCAGTGACTCCCGCCAGGGTCCAGATACGCAGTATTTT. Residues: CASSDSRQGPDTQYF.

V gene TRBV28 combines with J gene TRBJ2-7; D is unclear. Germline V gene lookup returns CDR1 MDHEN and CDR2 SYDVKM. The CDR3 has 15 residues. Trimming pared 2 bases from V and 0 bases from J, leaving 11 bases between. The CDR3 DNA is TGTGCCAGCAGTTTAGGCTACTCCCTCTCCTACGAGCAGTACTTC. Translated: CASSLGYSLSYEQYF.

This clone was picked up a small number of times. This chain connects TRBV2 to TRBJ1-5; D gene uncertain. The V and J ends lost 6 bases and 2 bases respectively, with 11 bases between them. The CDR3 contains 14 residues. Germline CDR1 is SNHLY and CDR2 is FYNNEI. The CDR3 is CASRQQSRNQPQHF. The CDR3 region has the DNA TGTGCCAGCAGGCAACAGTCGCGCAATCAGCCCCAGCATTTT.

This chain connects TRBV6-5 to TRBJ2-3; 10 bases match TRBD2. Germline V gene sequence: CDR1 MNHEY, CDR2 SVGAGI. This CDR3 region has 14 residues. Unmatched junction bases numbered 7, after V lost 10 bases and J lost 3 bases. DNA for the CDR3: TGTGCCACCGGCCTAGCGGGAGTTACAGATACGCAGTATTTT. It specifies CATGLAGVTDTQYF.

This clone was seen more than once but under ten times. The rearrangement joins TRBV15 to TRBJ1-2; 8 bases map to TRBD1. CDR3 length: 14 residues. The ends lost 4 bases at V and 5 bases at J; junction bases unmatched: 6. Per germline, CDR1 LNHNV and CDR2 YYDKDF (reference sequence). The chain's CDR3 is CATSKGTGLYGYTF. The DNA of the CDR3 is TGTGCCACCAGCAAAGGGACAGGCTTATATGGCTACACCTTC.

This chain uses TRBV9 with TRBJ2-7, with D unresolved. CDR3 size: 14 residues. Trimming removed 0 bases at V and 1 base at J, with 8 bases between. The V gene's germline CDR1 is SGDLS and CDR2 YYNGEE. The CDR3 DNA reads TGTGCCAGCAGCGTAGGGCCCGGGTCCTACGAGCAGTACTTC. It encodes CASSVGPGSYEQYF.

This clone appeared a single time. This sequence joins TRBV6-5 and TRBJ2-7; TRBD2 aligns across 9 bases. The CDR3 covers 14 residues. Per germline, CDR1 MNHEY and CDR2 SVGAGI. V dropped 5 bases and J dropped 3; count of bases not matched to a gene: 5. The CDR3 DNA reads TGTGCCAGCAGTCTAGCGGGGAGGGACTACGAGCAGTACTTC. It codes for CASSLAGRDYEQYF.

The V gene is TRBV4-2, the J gene TRBJ2-5, with 16 bases that match TRBD2. Unmatched junction bases numbered 6, after V lost 3 bases and J lost 5 bases. The CDR3 has 17 amino acids. Germline CDR1 and CDR2: LGHNA and YNFKEQ. Here the CDR3 reads CASSQGGLAGGPETQYF. CDR3 coding DNA: TGTGCCAGCAGCCAGGGGGGACTAGCGGGAGGGCCGGAGACCCAGTACTTC.

The V gene is TRBV7-9, the J gene TRBJ2-7, with D possibly called TRBD1 or TRBD2 (5 bases each). With 1 base removed from V and 5 bases from J, the gap between germline ends came to 12 bases. This CDR3 has 14 amino acids. Germline assignment: CDR1 SEHNR and CDR2 FQNEAQ (reference sequence). CDR3 region: CASSLVLGTDEQYF. The CDR3 bases are TGTGCCAGCAGCTTAGTGCTGGGGACGGACGAGCAGTACTTC.

This rearrangement joins TRBV5-1 to TRBJ2-7; the match to TRBD2 covers 9 bases. The CDR3 length is 16 residues. Germline V gene sequence: CDR1 SGHRS, CDR2 YFSETQ. Germline trimming cut 3 bases from V and 2 bases from J; bases unmatched to any gene: 9. CDR3 sequence: CASSSGGRGGTYEQYF. The DNA for the CDR3 is TGCGCCAGCAGCTCCGGCGGGAGGGGGGGTACCTACGAGCAGTACTTC.

The gene calls are TRBV6-5 and TRBJ2-2; no clear D gene. The CDR3 totals 16 residues. Germline assignment: CDR1 MNHEY and CDR2 SVGAGI. The germline V and J ends were trimmed by 0 bases and 7 bases, with 15 bases remaining between them. The CDR3 is CASSYSVERAGGELFF. The CDR3, as DNA: TGTGCCAGCAGTTACTCTGTAGAAAGAGCTGGCGGGGAGCTGTTTTTT.

This chain joins TRBV30 and TRBJ2-5; 7 positions agree with TRBD2. V gave up 5 bases and J gave up 5 bases; unmatched junction bases: 11. CDR1 and CDR2 from the germline V gene are GTSNPN and SVGIG (reference sequence). The CDR3 loop spans 14 amino acids. CDR3 in amino acids: CAWCDAVGRETQYF. In DNA, the CDR3 is TGTGCCTGGTGTGATGCGGTCGGGAGGGAGACCCAGTACTTC.

The chain is built from TRBV6-1 and TRBJ2-7; 12 nucleotides agree with TRBD2. Germline V lookup: CDR1 MNHNS, CDR2 SASEGT. Germline trimming cut 6 bases from V and 6 bases from J; bases unmatched to any gene: 6. The CDR3 is 14 amino acids. The CDR3 nucleotides are TGTGCCAGCAGACTAGCGGGAGGAACGACCGAGCAGTACTTC. Its protein is CASRLAGGTTEQYF.